The 19 T cell receptor beta chains below were found in one sample sequenced in a study of cytomegalovirus exposure and HLA in healthy donors. Clones were read by immunoSEQ multiplex PCR, and TCRdb kept only the in-frame ones, dropping some. The data contain about 110,000 clones, 88% of them seen just once; the ten biggest clones take up roughly 2%. Source material: PBMCs. The receptors derive from a woman between 18 and 29 years old in good health and CMV-seropositive.

The rearrangement links TRBV2 to TRBJ1-2, with D perhaps matching TRBD1 (6 bases). This CDR3 contains 12 residues. Trimming removed 8 bases from V and 8 bases from J, with 15 bases in between. Germline V gene data show CDR1 as SNHLY and CDR2 as FYNNEI. Here the CDR3 DNA reads TGTGCCAGCCCGGCAGGGGCTGGGGGCTACACCTTC. Translating gives CASPAGAGGYTF.

The CDR3 reads CASSTWTGETQYF. DNA for the CDR3: TGTGCCAGCAGCACGTGGACAGGGGAGACCCAGTACTTC. The chain joins TRBV9 to TRBJ2-5; TRBD1 matches at 8 bases. The CDR3 sequence is 13 residues long. V was pared by 4 bases and J by 5 bases, with 4 bases of the junction left unmatched. From germline, CDR1 is SGDLS and CDR2 YYNGEE.

The chain is built from TRBV4-3 and TRBJ2-1; 10 bases line up with TRBD2. V lost 0 bases, J lost 4 bases, and 3 bases stayed unmatched. CDR1 is LGHNA and CDR2 is YSLEER in the germline V gene. CDR3 length equals 16 residues. CDR3 sequence (DNA): TGCGCCAGCAGCCAAGATGGACTAGCGGAATACAATGAGCAGTTCTTC. Translating gives CASSQDGLAEYNEQFF.

The chain joins TRBV9 to TRBJ2-3; tentative D call: TRBD1 (6 bases). Looked up from germline, CDR1 is SGDLS and CDR2 is YYNGEE. Deletions cut 4 bases from V and 1 base from J, with 16 bases between. The CDR3 contains 16 residues. In nucleotides, the CDR3 is TGTGCCAGCAGCCCTCAAGGGGGACCGGGCACAGATACGCAGTATTTT. Protein sequence: CASSPQGGPGTDTQYF.

Here the CDR3 reads CASSPGPGGQHNEQFF. CDR3 bases: TGTGCCAGCAGCCCAGGTCCGGGGGGGCAGCACAATGAGCAGTTCTTC. The genes are TRBV9 and TRBJ2-1; TRBD2 agrees at 8 bases. The V gene end was trimmed by 4 bases and the J gene end by 5 bases; junction bases not matched to a gene: 11. CDR3 length: 16 residues. CDR1 is SGDLS, CDR2 YYNGEE, per germline.

Written as DNA, the CDR3 is TGTGCCAGCAGTGAGTCTCCGGGTTCCACCGGGGAGCTGTTTTTT. Translation gives CASSESPGSTGELFF. This chain joins TRBV6-4 and TRBJ2-2; D uncertain. The V gene's germline CDR1 is MRHNA and CDR2 SNTAGT. With 3 bases removed from V and 4 bases from J, the gap between germline ends came to 12 bases. The CDR3 is 15 amino acids.

This sequence joins TRBV9 and TRBJ2-3, with D uncertain. Germline V gene sequence: CDR1 SGDLS, CDR2 YYNGEE. The CDR3 covers 15 residues. V was pared by 0 bases and J by 2 bases, with 10 bases between. CDR3 region: CASSVGAGNTDTQYF. The CDR3 nucleotides are TGTGCCAGCAGCGTAGGGGCAGGTAACACAGATACGCAGTATTTT.

This rearrangement joins TRBV21-1 to TRBJ1-5; TRBD1, the table's D call, lacks a check against the DNA. TRBV21-1 is recorded as a pseudogene. The CDR3 runs 19 residues. As DNA, the CDR3 is TGTGCCAGCAGCAAAGGGGGCCCGGGACAGGAATGTAGGAATCAGCCCCAGCATTTT. Amino acids: CASSKGGPGQECRNQPQHF.

This sequence joins TRBV19 and TRBJ2-7; D may be TRBD1 (5 bases). From germline, CDR1 is LNHDA and CDR2 SQIVND (reference sequence). V lost 5 bases, J lost 2 bases, and 13 bases lay in between. The CDR3 contains 14 residues. This CDR3 is CASSLGHLAYEQYF. CDR3 sequence (DNA): TGTGCCAGTAGTCTTGGACACCTAGCCTACGAGCAGTACTTC.

The chain links TRBV27 to TRBJ1-1, with D possibly being TRBD1 (6 bases). Trimming removed 4 bases from V and 4 bases from J, with 10 bases in between. The CDR3 runs to 13 residues. CDR1 and CDR2 (germline): MNHEY, SMNVEV (reference sequence). The CDR3 DNA is TGTGCCAGCAGTTACAGGGTGGCCACTGAAGCTTTCTTT. Its translation is CASSYRVATEAFF.

This rearrangement joins TRBV11-2 to TRBJ1-2; 8 nucleotides match TRBD1. CDR3 length equals 13 residues. The J segment lost 4 bases and the V segment lost 8 bases, leaving 6 bases of the junction unmatched. CDR1 is SGHAT, CDR2 FQNNGV, per germline. In nucleotides, the CDR3 is TGTGCCAGCGGCGACAGGGGTAGCTATGGCTACACCTTC. This gives the protein CASGDRGSYGYTF.

The chain carries TRBV28 and TRBJ2-5, with D possibly matching TRBD1 (7 bases). Germline V lookup: CDR1 MDHEN, CDR2 SYDVKM. Trimming took off 2 bases at V and 5 bases at J, with 15 bases between the two ends. This CDR3 comprises 15 residues. The CDR3 DNA reads TGTGCCAGCAGTTTACAGGGGGGATGGAAGGAGACCCAGTACTTC. It codes for CASSLQGGWKETQYF.

The V and J genes are TRBV6-4 and TRBJ2-3, with D tentatively TRBD1 (6 bases). The germline V and J ends were trimmed by 0 bases and 4 bases, with 8 bases remaining between them. Germline V gives CDR1 MRHNA, CDR2 SNTAGT. The CDR3 consists of 14 residues. The CDR3 sequence is CASSDSTGPDTQYF. The CDR3 DNA sequence: TGTGCCAGCAGTGACTCGACAGGCCCAGATACGCAGTATTTT.

The chain carries TRBV6-6 and TRBJ1-2; D is undetermined. Germline V lookup: CDR1 MNHNY, CDR2 SVGAGI (reference sequence). The CDR3 is 15 amino acids. With 7 bases removed from V and 3 bases from J, the gap between germline ends came to 18 bases. The CDR3 DNA reads as TGTGCCAGCAACCCCCGGGGAAGGATGGACTATGGCTACACCTTC. Protein product: CASNPRGRMDYGYTF.

The chain has TRBV7-9 and TRBJ1-5; D gene unclear. CDR1 is SEHNR and CDR2 is FQNEAQ in the germline V gene (reference sequence). The CDR3 runs 14 residues. V shed 0 bases and J shed 4 bases, with 7 bases lying between them. The CDR3: CASSLAGGNQPQHF. CDR3 nucleotides: TGTGCCAGCAGCTTAGCGGGAGGAAATCAGCCCCAGCATTTT.

V gene TRBV27 combines with J gene TRBJ2-3, with D perhaps TRBD1 (5 bases). Germline CDR1 reads MNHEY; CDR2 reads SMNVEV (reference sequence). CDR3 size: 13 residues. Trimming removed 3 bases from V and 4 bases from J, with 8 bases in between. CDR3 DNA: TGTGCCAGCAGTTTTCAGGGTTCAGATACGCAGTATTTT. It encodes CASSFQGSDTQYF.

This chain uses TRBV7-9 with TRBJ1-2; 9 bases map to TRBD1. J was trimmed by 3 bases and V by 5 bases; bases with no gene match: 10. This CDR3 contains 16 residues. Germline CDR1 reads SEHNR; CDR2 reads FQNEAQ (reference sequence). The CDR3 DNA reads TGTGCCAGCAGCACTCGACAGGGGGACCCGGACTATGGCTACACCTTC. This sequence encodes CASSTRQGDPDYGYTF.

This clone was counted between two and nine times. This rearrangement joins TRBV19 to TRBJ1-6; 7 positions agree with TRBD1. Germline CDR1 and CDR2: LNHDA and SQIVND (reference sequence). Unmatched junction bases numbered 7, after V lost 3 bases and J lost 14 bases. The CDR3 contains 13 residues. The CDR3 sequence: CASSMERGQTLHF. The CDR3 bases are TGTGCCAGTAGTATGGAGAGGGGGCAGACCCTCCACTTT.

The CDR3: CASSPDSLNTEAFF. The CDR3 coding sequence is TGTGCCAGCTCACCGGACAGCTTGAACACTGAAGCTTTCTTT. The chain is built from TRBV18 and TRBJ1-1; D possibly corresponds to TRBD1 (6 bases). Germline CDR1 and CDR2: KGHSH and LQKENI. CDR3 size: 14 residues. V dropped 3 bases and J dropped 0 bases, with 8 bases sitting between them.